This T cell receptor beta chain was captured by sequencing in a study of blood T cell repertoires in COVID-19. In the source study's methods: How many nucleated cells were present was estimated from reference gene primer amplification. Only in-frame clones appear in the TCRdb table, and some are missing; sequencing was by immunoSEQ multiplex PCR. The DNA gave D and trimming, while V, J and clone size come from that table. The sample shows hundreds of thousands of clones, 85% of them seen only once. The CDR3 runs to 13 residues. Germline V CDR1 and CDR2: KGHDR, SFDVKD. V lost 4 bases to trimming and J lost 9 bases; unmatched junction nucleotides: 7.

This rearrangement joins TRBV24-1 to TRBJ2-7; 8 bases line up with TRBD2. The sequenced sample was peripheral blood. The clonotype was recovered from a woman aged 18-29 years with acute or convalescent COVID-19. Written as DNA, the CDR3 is TGTGCCACCAGTGACCCGGGGGGGCCTGGGCAGTACTTC. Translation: CATSDPGGPGQYF.